A single sample is the source of the 18 T cell receptor beta chains below, sequenced in a study of blood T cells in healthy people across ages (dated by TCRdb to 2014 to 2015). The protocol used for the library was 5' RACE. Instrument used: Illumina HiSeq 2500. The second PCR ran for roughly 7 to 12 cycles and used a J-beta primer mix along with a sample-barcoded 5' primer. Using fastp at Q25 and MiXCR, TCRdb reprocessed the public reads and kept productive beta chains. When rows share a CDR3 protein, they turn into one entry using the most common DNA and genes. The sample table records 1.5 million to 1.8 million distinct CDR3 sequences; around 40% of these occur just once. The top ten hold about 4.1% of the sample. Sequenced material: blood. The receptors come from a woman in her late teens or twenties in good health.

This clonotype was found many times. This chain links TRBV24-1 with TRBJ2-2; 9 bases map to TRBD1. Unmatched junction bases numbered 0, after V lost 5 bases and J lost 3 bases. The CDR3 loop spans 14 amino acids. Germline-derived CDR1 and CDR2 are KGHDR and SFDVKD. CDR3 amino acids: CATSGQGDTGELFF. CDR3 DNA: TGTGCCACCAGTGGACAGGGGGACACCGGGGAGCTGTTTTTT.

The chain carries TRBV4-1 and TRBJ1-4; 10 bases fit TRBD1. The CDR3 is 17 amino acids. The junction had 7 bases not matched to a gene; V was cut back by 0 bases and J by 6 bases. In germline, CDR1 is MGHRA, CDR2 YSYEKL. The CDR3 DNA is TGCGCCAGCAGCCAAGAGGAGACAGGGGGCGGGGATGAAAAACTGTTTTTT. Its protein is CASSQEETGGGDEKLFF.

Note on this clonotype: Just one base apart from a much larger clone, this may be a read error. J is TRBJ2-5 and V is TRBV6-1; the match to TRBD2 covers 10 bases. Germline V gene lookup returns CDR1 MNHNS and CDR2 SASEGT. The CDR3 extends over 15 amino acids. V shed 1 base and J 11 bases; nucleotides not matched to a gene: 10. CDR3 DNA sequence: TGTGCCAGCAGTGAAGAAGCGGGGGGGCCTAATGAGCAGTACTTC. Translating gives CASSEEAGGPNEQYF.

V gene TRBV20-1 combines with J gene TRBJ2-1; D gene unclear. The assigned J gene may be wrong: the sequence end matches TRBJ2-7 better. The CDR3 has 13 amino acids. CDR1 and CDR2 (germline): DFQATT, SNEGSKA (reference sequence). The CDR3 coding sequence is TGCAGTGCTAACCCCGACCAGTACAATGAGCAGTACTTC. Protein product: CSANPDQYNEQYF.

The chain carries TRBV28 and TRBJ2-1; 7 positions agree with TRBD2. The CDR3 has 16 amino acids. The J segment lost 0 bases and the V segment lost 5 bases, leaving 7 bases of the junction unmatched. Germline V gene sequence: CDR1 MDHEN, CDR2 SYDVKM. In DNA form, the CDR3 reads TGTGCCAGCAGTAGCTTTGGGAGGGCCTCCTACAATGAGCAGTTCTTC. This gives the protein CASSSFGRASYNEQFF. Complete variable domain (other parts from reference TRBV28 and TRBJ2-1): DVKVTQSSRYLVKRTGEKVFLECVQDMDHENMFWYRQDPGLGLRLIYFSYDVKMKEKGDIPEGYSVSREKKERFSLILESASTNQTSMYLCASSSFGRASYNEQFFGPGTRLTVL.

The rearrangement links TRBV5-1 to TRBJ2-1; 7 bases line up with TRBD1. The DNA end lines up better with TRBJ2-7; the J call may be wrong. This CDR3 region has 17 residues. The germline gives CDR1 SGHRS, CDR2 YFSETQ. CDR3 bases: TGCGCCAGCAGCTTACCAACGACAGGGTTAACCTACAATGAGCAGTACTTC. Amino acid sequence: CASSLPTTGLTYNEQYF.

The chain joins TRBV11-2 to TRBJ1-2, with TRBD1 as a possible D gene (5 bases). CDR3 size: 16 residues. Trimming removed 5 bases at V and 2 bases at J, with 18 bases between. CDR1 is SGHAT and CDR2 is FQNNGV in the germline V gene. The CDR3 reads CASSGAGRASNYGYTF. In DNA, the CDR3 is TGTGCCAGCAGCGGCGCAGGGAGGGCCTCCAACTATGGCTACACCTTC.

The chain recombines TRBV6-6 with TRBJ2-5; D remains ambiguous. Near its end, the DNA agrees better with TRBJ2-7, so the J call may be wrong. The germline V gene has CDR1 MNHNY and CDR2 SVGAGI (reference sequence). The CDR3 extends over 14 amino acids. The CDR3 region has the DNA TGTGCCAGCAGGTACGCGGCAGCTTTTTACGAGCAGTACTTC. This sequence encodes CASRYAAAFYEQYF.

The chain uses TRBV29-1 and TRBJ1-1, with a weak D call TRBD1 (6 bases). The ends were cut back, 6 bases at V and 5 bases at J, with 10 bases in the middle. Germline CDR1 SQVTM, CDR2 ANQGSEA. This CDR3 contains 11 residues. The CDR3 is CSVRGRTEAFF. As DNA, the CDR3 is TGCAGCGTAAGGGGGAGGACTGAAGCTTTCTTT.

This clonotype was detected a few times. The chain has TRBV5-1 and TRBJ2-7; the match to TRBD2 covers 10 bases. V gave up 2 bases and J gave up 0 bases; unmatched junction bases: 2. Germline CDR1 SGHRS, CDR2 YFSETQ. The CDR3 consists of 15 residues. For the CDR3, the DNA is TGCGCCAGCAGCTTCCTAGCGGGGGACTCCTACGAGCAGTACTTC. Its protein product is CASSFLAGDSYEQYF.

The V and J genes are TRBV7-9 and TRBJ2-1; 12 bases fit TRBD2. Trimming took 6 bases from V and 2 from J; bases not matched to a gene: 8. The germline gives CDR1 SEHNR, CDR2 FQNEAQ (reference sequence). The CDR3 length is 17 residues. CDR3 in amino acids: CASRLSRTSGTYNEQFF. Written as DNA, the CDR3 is TGTGCCAGCAGGCTTTCAAGGACTAGCGGGACCTACAATGAGCAGTTCTTC. Looking up the rest from reference TRBV7-9 and TRBJ2-1 gives the full variable domain: DTGVSQNPRHKITKRGQNVTFRCDPISEHNRLYWYRQTLGQGPEFLTYFQNEAQLEKSRLLSDRFSAERPKGSFSTLEIQRTEQGDSAMYLCASRLSRTSGTYNEQFFGPGTRLTVL.

This clonotype was detected only once. CDR3 sequence reads: CSARFYSNQPQHF. The CDR3 nucleotides read TGCAGTGCTAGGTTTTATAGCAATCAGCCCCAGCATTTT. V usage is TRBV20-1 and J usage is TRBJ1-5, with D uncertain. Germline CDR1 DFQATT, CDR2 SNEGSKA (reference sequence). Between the trimmed V and J ends, which lost 3 bases and 0 bases, there was a span of 6 bases. This CDR3 has 13 residues.

The chain links TRBV5-1 to TRBJ1-1; a possible D gene is TRBD1 (6 bases). The CDR3 has 15 residues. V was shortened by 2 bases and J by 4 bases, with 15 bases between the two germline ends. CDR1 and CDR2 from the germline V gene are SGHRS and YFSETQ. CDR3 region: CASSFGGARGTEAFF. Here the CDR3 DNA reads TGCGCCAGCAGCTTCGGAGGGGCCAGGGGCACTGAAGCTTTCTTT.

This clonotype was seen a few times. V and J are TRBV4-2 and TRBJ1-6, with D tentatively TRBD1 (6 bases). V gave up 0 bases and J gave up 10 bases, with 16 bases separating them. Germline lookup yields CDR1 LGHNA and CDR2 YNFKEQ. There are 16 residues in the CDR3. In DNA form, the CDR3 reads TGTGCCAGCAGCCAAGACCCGGGACAATCGGCGTCACCCCTCCACTTT. It codes for CASSQDPGQSASPLHF.

The chain uses TRBV6-2 or TRBV6-3 and TRBJ2-7; D might be TRBD1 (5 bases). This CDR3 is built from 15 residues. Germline V gives CDR1 MNHEY, CDR2 SVGEGT. Between the trimmed V and J ends, which lost 4 bases and 0 bases, there was a span of 13 bases. CDR3 sequence reads: CASSFSTDSSYEQYF. The CDR3 region has the DNA TGTGCCAGCAGTTTCTCGACAGACAGCTCCTACGAGCAGTACTTC.

The table lists this clonotype with a few counts. The chain carries TRBV7-8 and TRBJ2-5, with D perhaps TRBD2 (5 bases). Trimming removed 0 bases at V and 4 bases at J, with 12 bases between. The CDR3 sequence is 15 residues long. Germline V gene lookup returns CDR1 SGHVS and CDR2 FQNEAQ. The CDR3 DNA sequence: TGTGCCAGCAGCTTAGCCGCTAGCCCGCCAGAGACCCAGTACTTC. This translates into CASSLAASPPETQYF. Based on the CDR3 plus reference TRBV7-8 and TRBJ2-5, the full variable domain is GAGVSQSPRYKVAKRGQDVALRCDPISGHVSLFWYQQALGQGPEFLTYFQNEAQLDKSGLPSDRFFAERPEGSVSTLKIQRTQQEDSAVYLCASSLAASPPETQYFGPGTRLLVL.

J is TRBJ2-7 and V is TRBV6-6; D is unresolved. CDR3 length: 14 residues. The V and J ends lost 4 bases and 0 bases respectively, with 10 bases between them. Per germline, CDR1 MNHNY and CDR2 SVGAGI (reference sequence). The CDR3, as DNA: TGTGCCAGCAGTTTCACGAAAACCTCCTACGAGCAGTACTTC. Its translation is CASSFTKTSYEQYF.

This rearrangement joins TRBV4-1 to TRBJ2-1, with 7 nucleotides matching TRBD2. Germline lookup yields CDR1 MGHRA and CDR2 YSYEKL. Trimming removed 3 bases from V and 9 bases from J; junction bases left unmatched: 17. This CDR3 contains 17 residues. The CDR3 DNA sequence: TGCGCCAGCAGCCAGGCCCGGTCGCGGGAGAAAGGTAGTGAGCAGTTCTTC. It translates to CASSQARSREKGSEQFF.